The 8 T cell receptor beta chains below were found in one sample sequenced in a study of read filtering for tumor transcriptome and immune sequencing. From about 400 ng of RNA, a library with molecular barcoded alpha/delta and beta/gamma adaptors was made. TCRdb fed the reads into MiXCR, producing one record per CDR3 protein. Found here are about 60,000 distinct CDR3 sequences, roughly 13% of them singletons; the top ten hold 45%. The sequencing input was a population of CD138-negative cells sorted from bone marrow. The receptors come from a donor over 35 with multiple myeloma.

About this clonotype: Possible read error: a much larger clone is one base away. V is TRBV5-1 and J is TRBJ2-2, with 13 bases fitting TRBD2. The CDR3 contains 18 residues. From germline, CDR1 is SGHRS and CDR2 YFSETQ. CDR3 in DNA: TGCGCCAGCAGTAGGACTAGCGGGAGCATAACGAACGCCGGGGAGCTGTTTTTT. Protein product: CASSRTSGSITNAGELFF.

This clonotype was observed at least ten times. In DNA, the CDR3 is TGCGCCAGCAGCATAGAGTCTTACGAGCAGTACTTC. Translating gives CASSIESYEQYF. The rearrangement links TRBV5-1 to TRBJ2-7; D is undetermined. The CDR3 is 12 residues long. Germline V lookup: CDR1 SGHRS, CDR2 YFSETQ. V was trimmed by 4 bases and J by 4 bases, leaving 9 bases between them. Drawing the rest from reference TRBV5-1 and TRBJ2-7, the complete variable domain is KAGVTQTPRYLIKTRGQQVTLSCSPISGHRSVSWYQQTPGQGLQFLFEYFSETQRNKGNFPGRFSGRQFSNSRSEMNVSTLELGDSALYLCASSIESYEQYFGPGTRLTVT.

This clonotype was recorded at least ten times. The CDR3 spells CASSWDYRDGTEAFF. DNA of the CDR3: TGTGCCAGCAGCTGGGATTACAGGGATGGCACTGAAGCTTTCTTT. This chain joins TRBV7-2 and TRBJ1-1; perhaps TRBD1 as D (6 bases). CDR3 length: 15 amino acids. Germline V gives CDR1 SGHTA, CDR2 FQGNSA. V was trimmed by 4 bases and J by 4 bases, leaving 16 bases between them.

This clonotype was recorded at least ten times. The chain is built from TRBV6-2 or TRBV6-3 and TRBJ2-5; TRBD2 matches 10 bases. CDR1 is MNHEY, CDR2 SVGEGT, per germline. The J segment lost 4 bases and the V segment lost 2 bases, leaving 4 bases of the junction unmatched. The CDR3 sequence is 15 residues long. This CDR3 is CASSYTSGIRETQYF. The DNA of the CDR3 is TGTGCCAGCAGTTACACTAGCGGGATACGAGAGACCCAGTACTTC.

This clonotype came up many times. The chain links TRBV7-3 to TRBJ2-2; perhaps TRBD2 as D (6 bases). Trimming removed 3 bases at V and 2 bases at J, with 7 bases between. CDR3 length equals 14 residues. Germline CDR1 and CDR2: SGHTA and FQGTGA. The CDR3 here is CASSFSGNTGELFF. CDR3 coding DNA: TGTGCCAGCAGCTTTAGCGGTAACACCGGGGAGCTGTTTTTT.

The table lists this clonotype with many counts. The chain uses TRBV7-2 and TRBJ2-1; unclear D gene. This CDR3 has 13 residues. The germline V gene encodes CDR1 SGHTA and CDR2 FQGNSA. Trimming left V 2 bases short and J 10 bases short, with 12 bases between. The CDR3 region is CASSLSDTGEQFF. CDR3 nucleotide sequence: TGTGCCAGCAGCTTATCGGATACGGGCGAGCAGTTCTTC.

This clonotype was detected many times. The chain couples TRBV7-9 to TRBJ1-1, with D maybe TRBD1 (5 bases). Germline CDR1 is SEHNR and CDR2 is FQNEAQ (reference sequence). V lost 3 bases and J lost 4, with 15 bases in between. The CDR3 is 15 residues long. CDR3 sequence reads: CASSFAGGWGTEAFF. CDR3 DNA sequence: TGTGCCAGCAGCTTTGCGGGGGGTTGGGGCACTGAAGCTTTCTTT.

Concerning this clonotype itself: The conserved closing phenylalanine or tryptophan is absent in this CDR3, likely reflecting a read error. The V call is TRBV29-1, the J call TRBJ1-1, with D possibly being TRBD1 (5 bases). Germline V CDR1 and CDR2: SQVTM, ANQGSEA. The CDR3 spans 14 residues. V lost 5 bases and J 8 bases, leaving 21 bases between the germline ends. The CDR3 nucleotides are TGCAGCGTTTCCTATGGGGCCAGATACCAGGAAGCTTTCCTT. This translates into CSVSYGARYQEAFL.